The 12 T cell receptor beta chains below come from one sample, sequenced in a study of blood T cells in healthy people across ages. Through a sample-barcoded 5' primer and a J-beta primer mix, a second PCR was run for 7 to 11 cycles. One entry per CDR3 protein results from TCRdb running MiXCR on the 5' RACE reads. The sample contains hundreds of thousands of distinct CDR3 sequences, under 25% of which appear only once. The sequenced sample was blood. The receptor set was obtained from a man aged 70 or older in good health.

This clonotype has just a few counts. The V gene is TRBV6-2 or TRBV6-3, the J gene TRBJ2-1; D not resolved. The CDR3 spans 15 residues. V lost 6 bases and J 5 bases, leaving 17 bases between the germline ends. CDR1 is MNHEY and CDR2 is SVGEGT in the germline V gene. The CDR3 sequence: CASSLDGLRNNEQFF. CDR3 sequence (DNA): TGTGCCAGCAGCTTAGATGGTCTACGGAACAATGAGCAGTTCTTC.

With regard to this clonotype: A much larger clone lies a single base off, so this may be a read error. CDR3 loop: CASSRLTGPYEQYF. The CDR3, as DNA: TGTGCCAGCAGTCGACTAACGGGTCCCTACGAGCAGTACTTC. The chain recombines TRBV6-2 or TRBV6-3 with TRBJ2-7; the D gene is possibly TRBD2 (5 bases). Germline values: CDR1 MNHEY, CDR2 SVGEGT. V lost 5 bases and J lost 2, with 13 bases in between. There are 14 residues in the CDR3.

For this clonotype: Germline and junction disagree at one end, which may indicate a read error. The chain joins TRBV6-5 to TRBJ2-3; perhaps TRBD2 as D (6 bases). The CDR3 covers 17 residues. The germline V gene encodes CDR1 MNHEY and CDR2 SVGAGI. The DNA of the CDR3 is TGTGCCAGCAGTTACTCGGTCTCTAGCGCCTACACAGGTACGCAGTATTTT. This sequence encodes CASSYSVSSAYTGTQYF.

The chain links TRBV6-1 to TRBJ2-5, with 11 bases aligning to TRBD1. The J call may not be correct, given that the DNA end is closer to TRBJ2-7. This CDR3 is built from 14 residues. Looked up from germline, CDR1 is MNHNS and CDR2 is SASEGT. CDR3 sequence reads: CASMPGQGGYEQYF. The CDR3 region has the DNA TGTGCCAGCATGCCGGGACAGGGGGGTTACGAGCAGTACTTC.

The chain has TRBV25-1 and TRBJ1-2; tentatively, D is TRBD1 (6 bases). The CDR3 runs to 14 residues. Germline V lookup: CDR1 MGHDK, CDR2 SYGVNS. V lost 3 bases and J lost 5, with 13 bases in between. As DNA, the CDR3 is TGTGCCAGCAGTGATCAGGGGTTTAGTTATGGCTACACCTTC. It is translated as CASSDQGFSYGYTF.

This clonotype appeared a single time. The chain has TRBV7-2 and TRBJ2-5, with 11 bases fitting TRBD2. TRBJ2-1 matches the DNA end more closely, so the J call is doubtful. There are 15 residues in the CDR3. Germline-derived CDR1 and CDR2 are SGHTA and FQGNSA. The CDR3 region has the DNA TGTGCCAGCACCATAGCGGGAGGGACTTCCGATGAGCAGTTCTTC. This encodes CASTIAGGTSDEQFF.

The chain is built from TRBV10-3 and TRBJ2-3, with D unclear. With 2 bases removed from V and 0 bases from J, the gap between germline ends came to 12 bases. Germline V lookup: CDR1 ENHRY, CDR2 SYGVKD. The CDR3 totals 16 residues. For the CDR3, the DNA is TGTGCCATCAGTGAGCCCGACCCGTATAGCACAGATACGCAGTATTTT. It is translated as CAISEPDPYSTDTQYF.

This clonotype was counted only a few times. This chain uses TRBV20-1 with TRBJ2-1, with 13 bases fitting TRBD2. The CDR3 is 17 amino acids. V was clipped by 1 base and J by 4 bases; unmatched bases: 7. Germline V gene data show CDR1 as DFQATT and CDR2 as SNEGSKA (reference sequence). The CDR3 DNA reads TGCAGTGCTAGAGCCCAAGGACTAGCGGGAGTATACAATGAGCAGTTCTTC. Residues: CSARAQGLAGVYNEQFF.

This clonotype was observed at least ten times. V gene TRBV7-2 combines with J gene TRBJ2-5, with D tentatively TRBD1 or TRBD2 (5 bases each). The J call may be incorrect, as the DNA end agrees better with TRBJ2-7. CDR1 is SGHTA, CDR2 FQGNSA, per germline. The CDR3 is made up of 14 amino acids. This CDR3 is CASSSRDGSYEQYF. Here the CDR3 DNA reads TGTGCCAGCAGCTCCAGGGACGGCTCCTACGAGCAGTACTTC.

The chain is built from TRBV4-3 and TRBJ2-3, with D perhaps matching TRBD1 (6 bases). V gave up 0 bases and J gave up 6 bases, with 16 bases separating them. This CDR3 is built from 16 residues. The germline gives CDR1 LGHNA, CDR2 YSLEER. The CDR3 region has the DNA TGCGCCAGCAGCCAAGAATGGACAGCTACGGTCGATACGCAGTATTTT. Translating gives CASSQEWTATVDTQYF.

Regarding this clonotype: The CDR3 end shows no conserved phenylalanine or tryptophan, and so a read error is likely. This sequence joins TRBV7-6 and TRBJ1-5; 7 bases are shared with TRBD1. The CDR3 runs 14 residues. Germline loops: CDR1 SGHVS, CDR2 FNYEAQ. J was trimmed by 5 bases and V by 1 base; bases with no gene match: 2. CDR3 sequence: CASSLETGDQPQHL. The CDR3 DNA reads as TGTGCCAGCAGCTTAGAAACAGGGGATCAGCCCCAGCATCTT.

The rearrangement links TRBV30 to TRBJ1-1; D is possibly TRBD1 (6 bases). Trimming stripped 7 bases from V and 2 bases from J, with 14 bases between. CDR3 length: 13 residues. Per the germline V gene, CDR1 is GTSNPN and CDR2 is SVGIG (reference sequence). The CDR3 sequence is CASRQDINTEAFF. DNA of the CDR3: TGTGCCTCAAGACAGGACATAAACACTGAAGCTTTCTTT.